This T cell receptor beta chain was retrieved from a study of neurological immune-mediated disorders. Synthesis of cDNA was performed by 5'RACE using 10-nucleotide random UMIs. Every sequencing run drew on 15-18 subjects and yielded over 200 million TCR-beta sequences. TCRdb itself ran the 5' RACE reads through MiXCR, one entry per CDR3 protein. The repertoire holds more than 30,000 distinct CDR3 sequences, with roughly an eighth as singletons. There are 12 residues in the CDR3. The ends were cut back, 6 bases at V and 1 base at J, with 9 bases in the middle. Germline loops: CDR1 DFQATT, CDR2 SNEGSKA (reference sequence). The sample's time point: longitudinal time-point 2.

The sequence derives from a woman aged 40 to 55 in good health. The sample was PBMCs. This sequence joins TRBV20-1 and TRBJ1-2; possible D gene TRBD1, 6 bases. The CDR3 protein is CSAPQGNYGYTF. In nucleotides, the CDR3 is TGCAGTGCGCCACAGGGTAACTATGGCTACACCTTC.